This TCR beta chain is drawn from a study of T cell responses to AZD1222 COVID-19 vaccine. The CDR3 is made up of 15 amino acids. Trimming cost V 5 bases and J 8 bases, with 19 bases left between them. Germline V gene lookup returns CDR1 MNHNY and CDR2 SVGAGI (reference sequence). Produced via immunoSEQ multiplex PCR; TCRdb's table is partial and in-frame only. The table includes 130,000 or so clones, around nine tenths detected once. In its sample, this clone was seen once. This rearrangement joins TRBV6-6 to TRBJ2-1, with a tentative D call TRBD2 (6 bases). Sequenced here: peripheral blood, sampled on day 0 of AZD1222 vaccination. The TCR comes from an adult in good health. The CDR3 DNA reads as TGTGCCAGCAGTCTCAGACTAGGGGCATTCGATGAGCAGTTCTTC. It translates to CASSLRLGAFDEQFF.